This TCR beta chain was sequenced in a study of early T cells in non-severe SARS-CoV-2 infection. Study information: Sequencing targeted bulk RNA from unsorted whole blood, leaving chains unpaired.

Unique molecular identifiers were added to individual cDNA molecules. TCRdb redid the calling of the 5' RACE reads with MiXCR, one entry per CDR3 protein. The sample lists tens of thousands of distinct CDR3 sequences, about 15% occurring once. This clonotype has only a few counts. The antigen remains unidentified. The length of the CDR3 is 15 residues. V was cut by 3 bases and J by 4 bases, with 13 bases left in between. Points from the study as a whole: Private and CD4 specificities were missed by VDJdb matching, skewed to anti-spike CD8.

J is TRBJ2-1 and V is TRBV12-3 or TRBV12-4, with D possibly matching TRBD1 (5 bases). The TCR comes from an adult who was a healthcare worker with PCR-confirmed SARS-CoV-2 infection or an uninfected control (not recorded which). The sample consisted of whole blood, taken at baseline. CDR3 bases: TGTGCCAGCAGTTTCGACAGAAGTGCATACAATGAGCAGTTCTTC. Amino acids: CASSFDRSAYNEQFF.